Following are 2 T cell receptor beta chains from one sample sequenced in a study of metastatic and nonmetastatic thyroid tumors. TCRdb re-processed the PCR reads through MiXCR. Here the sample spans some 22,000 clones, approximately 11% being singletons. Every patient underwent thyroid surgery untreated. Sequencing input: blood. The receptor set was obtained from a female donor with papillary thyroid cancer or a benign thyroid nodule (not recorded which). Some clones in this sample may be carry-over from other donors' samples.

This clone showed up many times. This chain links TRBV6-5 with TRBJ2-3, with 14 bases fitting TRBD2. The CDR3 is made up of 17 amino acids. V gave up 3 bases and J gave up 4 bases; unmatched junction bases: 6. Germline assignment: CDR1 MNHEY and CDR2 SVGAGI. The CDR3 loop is CASSYGTSGSNPDTQYF. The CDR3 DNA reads TGTGCCAGCAGTTATGGGACTAGCGGGAGCAACCCAGATACGCAGTATTTT.

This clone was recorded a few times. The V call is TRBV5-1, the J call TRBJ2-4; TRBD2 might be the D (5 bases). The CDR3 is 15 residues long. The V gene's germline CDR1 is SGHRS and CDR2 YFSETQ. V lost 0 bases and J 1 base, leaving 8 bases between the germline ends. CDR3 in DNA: TGCGCCAGCAGCTTGGGGGGAGTGGCCAAAAACATTCAGTACTTC. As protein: CASSLGGVAKNIQYF.